This T cell receptor beta chain was profiled in a study of post-analysis software for immune sequencing data. On the study more broadly: Both relapsing-remitting and secondary progressive multiple sclerosis featured among the disease courses, as did progressive-relapsing multiple sclerosis. Findings of the study overall: Compared against controls, patients with multiple sclerosis displayed significantly lower normalized Chao1 diversity. TRBV5-6, TRBV5-1 and TRBV20-1 belonged to a set of roughly 5 TRBV segments that were more frequent in patients than controls.

Germline CDR1 and CDR2: DFQATT and SNEGSKA (reference sequence). After removal of 6 bases from V and 4 bases from J, the junction contained 12 bases not matched to a gene. The CDR3 extends over 15 amino acids. This clonotype showed up just a few times. Its target is unknown. Libraries were made from TCR beta cDNA, and they carried unique molecular identifiers. Some 500,000 cDNA molecules were recovered from an input of 1 to 10 million T cells. Using its own MiXCR run on the PCR reads, TCRdb lists one record per CDR3 protein. The sample consists of 350,000 to 500,000 distinct CDR3 sequences, about 40% of them appearing once.

The J gene is TRBJ2-7, the V gene TRBV20-1, with 10 bases aligning to TRBD1. The TCR originated in a girl aged 2 to 9 with multiple sclerosis. Material for sequencing was blood. The CDR3 DNA is TGCAGTGCGATAAACCGGGACAGGGGATATTACGAGCAGTACTTC. The encoded protein is CSAINRDRGYYEQYF.